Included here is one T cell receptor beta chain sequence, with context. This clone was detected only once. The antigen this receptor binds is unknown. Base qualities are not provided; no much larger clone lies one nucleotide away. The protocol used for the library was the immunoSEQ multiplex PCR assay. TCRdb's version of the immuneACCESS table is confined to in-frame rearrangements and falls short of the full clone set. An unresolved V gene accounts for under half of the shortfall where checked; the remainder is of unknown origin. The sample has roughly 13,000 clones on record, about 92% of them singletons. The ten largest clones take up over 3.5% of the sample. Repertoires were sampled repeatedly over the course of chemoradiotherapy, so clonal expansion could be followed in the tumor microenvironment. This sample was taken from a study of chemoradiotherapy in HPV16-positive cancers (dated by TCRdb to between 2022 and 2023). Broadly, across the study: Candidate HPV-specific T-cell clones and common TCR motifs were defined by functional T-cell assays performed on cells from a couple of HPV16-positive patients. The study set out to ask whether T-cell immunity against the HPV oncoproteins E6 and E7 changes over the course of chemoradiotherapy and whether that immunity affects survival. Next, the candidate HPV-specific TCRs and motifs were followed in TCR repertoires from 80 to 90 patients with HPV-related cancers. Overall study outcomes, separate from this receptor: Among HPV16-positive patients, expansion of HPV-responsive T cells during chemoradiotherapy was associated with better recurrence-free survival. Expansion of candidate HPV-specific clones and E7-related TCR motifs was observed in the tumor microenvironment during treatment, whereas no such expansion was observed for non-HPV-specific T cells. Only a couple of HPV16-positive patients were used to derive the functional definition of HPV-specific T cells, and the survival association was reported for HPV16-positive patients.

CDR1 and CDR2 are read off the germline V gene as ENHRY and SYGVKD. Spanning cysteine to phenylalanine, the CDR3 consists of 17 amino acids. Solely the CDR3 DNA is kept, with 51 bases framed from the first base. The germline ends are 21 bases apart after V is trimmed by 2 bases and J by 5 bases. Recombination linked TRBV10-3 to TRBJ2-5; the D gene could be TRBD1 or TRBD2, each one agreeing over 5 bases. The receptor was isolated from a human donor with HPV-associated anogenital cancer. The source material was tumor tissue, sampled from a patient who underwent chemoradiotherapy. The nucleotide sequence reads TGTGCCATCAGTGAGGGTTGGGGAGCAGGGCTGCAGGAGACCCAGTACTTC. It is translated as CAISEGWGAGLQETQYF.